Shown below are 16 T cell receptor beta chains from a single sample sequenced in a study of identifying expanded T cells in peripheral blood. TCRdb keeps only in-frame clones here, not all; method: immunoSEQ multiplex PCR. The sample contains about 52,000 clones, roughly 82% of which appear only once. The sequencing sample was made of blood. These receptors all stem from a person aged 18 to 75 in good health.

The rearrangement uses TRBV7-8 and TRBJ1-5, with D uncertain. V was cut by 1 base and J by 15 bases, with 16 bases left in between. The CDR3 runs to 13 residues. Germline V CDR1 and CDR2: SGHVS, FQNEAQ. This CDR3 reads CASSLGGSGEWHF. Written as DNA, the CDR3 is TGTGCCAGCAGCTTAGGGGGTAGTGGTGAATGGCATTTT.

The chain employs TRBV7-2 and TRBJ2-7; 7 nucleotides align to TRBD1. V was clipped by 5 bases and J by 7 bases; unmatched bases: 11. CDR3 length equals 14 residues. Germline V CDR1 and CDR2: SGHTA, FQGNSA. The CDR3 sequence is CASSPDRRAREQYF. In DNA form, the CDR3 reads TGTGCCAGCAGCCCGGACAGGCGGGCTAGGGAGCAGTACTTC.

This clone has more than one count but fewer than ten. CDR3 residues: CASSESWGHNEQFF. As DNA, the CDR3 is TGCGCCAGCAGTGAGTCGTGGGGTCACAATGAGCAGTTCTTC. The V and J genes are TRBV10-2 and TRBJ2-1; D call uncertain. The germline V gene has CDR1 WSHSY and CDR2 SAAADI. Between the trimmed V and J ends, which lost 0 bases and 5 bases, there was a span of 8 bases. The CDR3 covers 14 residues.

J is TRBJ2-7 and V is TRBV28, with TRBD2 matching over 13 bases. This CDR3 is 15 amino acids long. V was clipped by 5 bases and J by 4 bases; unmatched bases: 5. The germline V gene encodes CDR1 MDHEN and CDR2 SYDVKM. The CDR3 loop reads CASSRGTSGDYEQYV. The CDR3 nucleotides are TGTGCCAGCAGTCGAGGGACTAGCGGGGATTACGAGCAGTACGTC.

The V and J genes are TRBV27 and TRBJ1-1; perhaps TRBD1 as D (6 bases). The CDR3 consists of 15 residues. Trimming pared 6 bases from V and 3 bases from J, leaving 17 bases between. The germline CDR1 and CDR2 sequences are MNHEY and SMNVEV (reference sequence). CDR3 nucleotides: TGTGCCAGCAGCAGGCCGGGGGCAGGGGACACTGAAGCTTTCTTT. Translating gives CASSRPGAGDTEAFF.

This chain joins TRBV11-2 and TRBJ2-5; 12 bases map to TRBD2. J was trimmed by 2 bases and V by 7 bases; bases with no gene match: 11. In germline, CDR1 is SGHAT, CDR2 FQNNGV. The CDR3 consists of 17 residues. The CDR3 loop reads CASTLNRLAGAQETQYF. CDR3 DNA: TGTGCCAGCACCTTGAACCGACTAGCGGGGGCACAAGAGACCCAGTACTTC.

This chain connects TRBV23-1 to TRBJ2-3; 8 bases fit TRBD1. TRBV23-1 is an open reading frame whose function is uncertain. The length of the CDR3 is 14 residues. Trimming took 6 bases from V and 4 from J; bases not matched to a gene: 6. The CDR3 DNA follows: TGCGCCAGCAGGCTGCAGGGGGCGGCAGATACGCAGTATTTT. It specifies CASRLQGAADTQYF.

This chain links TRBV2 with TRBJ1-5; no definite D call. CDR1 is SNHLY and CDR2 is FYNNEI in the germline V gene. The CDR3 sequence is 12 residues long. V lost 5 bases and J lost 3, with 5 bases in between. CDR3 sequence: CASSQTNQPQHF. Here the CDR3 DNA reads TGTGCCAGCAGTCAGACCAATCAGCCCCAGCATTTT.

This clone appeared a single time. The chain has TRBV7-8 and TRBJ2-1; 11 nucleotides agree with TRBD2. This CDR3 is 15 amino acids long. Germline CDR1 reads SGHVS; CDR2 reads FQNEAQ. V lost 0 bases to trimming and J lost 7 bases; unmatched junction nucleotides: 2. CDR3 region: CASSLALAGENEQFF. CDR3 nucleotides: TGTGCCAGCAGCTTAGCACTAGCGGGAGAAAATGAGCAGTTCTTC.

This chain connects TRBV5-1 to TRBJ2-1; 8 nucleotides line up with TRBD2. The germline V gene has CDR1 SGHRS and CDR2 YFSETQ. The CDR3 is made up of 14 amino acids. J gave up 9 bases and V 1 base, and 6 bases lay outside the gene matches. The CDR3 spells CASSLIPGGTEQFF. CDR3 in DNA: TGCGCCAGCAGCTTGATACCGGGAGGGACTGAGCAGTTCTTC.

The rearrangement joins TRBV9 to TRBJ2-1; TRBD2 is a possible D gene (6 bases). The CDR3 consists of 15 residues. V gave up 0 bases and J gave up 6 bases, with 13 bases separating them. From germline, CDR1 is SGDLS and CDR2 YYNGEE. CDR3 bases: TGTGCCAGCAGCGTAGCGGGGACTCAACTCAATGAGCAGTTCTTC. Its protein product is CASSVAGTQLNEQFF.

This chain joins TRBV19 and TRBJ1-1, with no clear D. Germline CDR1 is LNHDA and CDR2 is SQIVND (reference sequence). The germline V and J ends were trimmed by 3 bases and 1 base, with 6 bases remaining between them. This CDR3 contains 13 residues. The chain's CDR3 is CASSITRNTEAFF. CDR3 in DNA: TGTGCCAGTAGTATCACGCGGAACACTGAAGCTTTCTTT.

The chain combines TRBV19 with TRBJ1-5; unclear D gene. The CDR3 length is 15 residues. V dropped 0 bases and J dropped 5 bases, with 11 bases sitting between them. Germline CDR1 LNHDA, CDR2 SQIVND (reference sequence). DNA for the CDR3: TGTGCCAGTAGTATAGATCCCGGGGTATATCAGCCCCAGCATTTT. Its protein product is CASSIDPGVYQPQHF.

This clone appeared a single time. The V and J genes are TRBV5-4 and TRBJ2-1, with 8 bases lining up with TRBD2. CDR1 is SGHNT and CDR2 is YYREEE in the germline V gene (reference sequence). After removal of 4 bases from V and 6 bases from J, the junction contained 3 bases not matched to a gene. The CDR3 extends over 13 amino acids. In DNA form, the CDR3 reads TGTGCCAGCAGCCATACTAGCGGCAATGAGCAGTTCTTC. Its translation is CASSHTSGNEQFF.

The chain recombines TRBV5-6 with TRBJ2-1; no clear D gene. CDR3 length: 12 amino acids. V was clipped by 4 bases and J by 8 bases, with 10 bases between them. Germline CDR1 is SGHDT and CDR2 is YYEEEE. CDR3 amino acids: CASSEVGYEQFF. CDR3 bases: TGTGCCAGCAGCGAAGTGGGGTATGAGCAGTTCTTC.

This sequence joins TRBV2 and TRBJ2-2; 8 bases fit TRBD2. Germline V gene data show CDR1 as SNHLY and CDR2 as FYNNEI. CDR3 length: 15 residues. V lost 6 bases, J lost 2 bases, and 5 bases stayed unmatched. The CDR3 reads CASRMGLGNTGELFF. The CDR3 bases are TGTGCCAGCAGGATGGGACTAGGAAACACCGGGGAGCTGTTTTTT.